This T cell receptor beta chain originates from a study of blood T cells in healthy people across ages. Note on this clonotype: Its antigen is unidentified.

The germline V gene encodes CDR1 SQVTM and CDR2 ANQGSEA. The CDR3 length is 13 residues. Total RNA, at least 6 micrograms per sample, was extracted from PBMCs. Study-wide results and limits: Age brought a roughly linear fall in TCR beta diversity measured per million T cells.

Then a second PCR, running about 6 to 12 cycles, was carried out with a sample-barcoded 5' primer and a J-beta primer mix. Using its own MiXCR run on the 5' RACE reads, TCRdb lists one record per CDR3 protein. The table shows 760,000 or so distinct CDR3 sequences, with approximately 25% occurring only once. A further study also used this sample, focusing on T cells of mothers and their children.

The rearrangement joins TRBV29-1 to TRBJ2-5, with D perhaps assigned TRBD1 or TRBD2 (5 bases each). Sequencing was performed on blood. The sequence derives from a boy younger than 18 in good health. Written as DNA, the CDR3 is TGCAGTGCTCTTGGGGGTGCAGGGGAGACCCAGTACTTC. Translated: CSALGGAGETQYF.